These 21 T cell receptor beta chains were all obtained from the same sample, sequenced in a study of blood T cell repertoires in COVID-19. Assay used: immunoSEQ multiplex PCR; TCRdb lists only in-frame clones, some missing. The sample has 200,000 to 250,000 clones; 80% to 90% are singletons. The sample was peripheral blood. Receptors originate from a man aged 18 to 30 with active or convalescent COVID-19.

This chain uses TRBV5-4 with TRBJ2-7; possibly TRBD1 for D (6 bases). Trimming left V 4 bases short and J 2 bases short, with 13 bases between. Germline loops: CDR1 SGHNT, CDR2 YYREEE (reference sequence). The CDR3 consists of 14 residues. The CDR3 sequence: CASSTVTGTYEQYF. In DNA form, the CDR3 reads TGTGCCAGCAGCACAGTGACAGGAACCTACGAGCAGTACTTC.

The chain joins TRBV2 to TRBJ1-2; D is possibly TRBD1 (6 bases). Between the trimmed V and J ends, which lost 7 bases and 8 bases, there was a span of 11 bases. The CDR3 sequence is 11 residues long. Germline CDR1 reads SNHLY; CDR2 reads FYNNEI. The DNA of the CDR3 is TGTGCCAGCAAGCAGGGGAAGGGCTACACCTTC. The encoded protein is CASKQGKGYTF.

V gene TRBV3-1 (or the pseudogene TRBV3-2) combines with J gene TRBJ2-7; D not resolved. The CDR3 extends over 13 amino acids. Germline V gene sequence: CDR1 LGHDT, CDR2 YNNKEL (reference sequence). V was cut by 1 base and J by 0 bases, with 4 bases left in between. CDR3 DNA sequence: TGTGCCAGCAGCCAAGCCGGCTCCTACGAGCAGTACTTC. It translates to CASSQAGSYEQYF.

Remarks on this clone: A much more abundant neighbour one base away suggests this may be a read error. The chain employs TRBV4-2 and TRBJ1-2, with TRBD1 identical over 10 bases. The J segment lost 4 bases and the V segment lost 4 bases, leaving 3 bases of the junction unmatched. This CDR3 is 14 amino acids long. The V gene's germline CDR1 is LGHNA and CDR2 YNFKEQ. The CDR3 loop is CASSPGQGSYGYTF. The CDR3 DNA follows: TGTGCCAGCAGCCCGGGACAGGGGAGCTATGGCTACACCTTC.

This clone came up once. This chain connects TRBV4-2 to TRBJ2-7; D perhaps matches TRBD2 (5 bases). CDR3 length: 16 amino acids. V was shortened by 5 bases and J by 0 bases, with 17 bases between the two germline ends. Germline V CDR1 and CDR2: LGHNA, YNFKEQ. The CDR3 protein is CASSGRGLELSYEQYF. In DNA form, the CDR3 reads TGTGCCAGCAGCGGACGGGGTCTAGAGCTCTCCTACGAGCAGTACTTC.

The chain uses TRBV28 and TRBJ1-3, with no clear D. V lost 5 bases and J 0 bases, leaving 11 bases between the germline ends. Germline V lookup: CDR1 MDHEN, CDR2 SYDVKM. The CDR3 loop spans 15 amino acids. For the CDR3, the DNA is TGTGCCAGCAGTCCGAGCGCGGACTCTGGAAACACCATATATTTT. Translating it yields CASSPSADSGNTIYF.

The chain carries TRBV11-3 and TRBJ2-1; 7 bases line up with TRBD2. Unmatched junction bases numbered 2, after V lost 0 bases and J lost 0 bases. CDR3 length equals 16 residues. Germline V gene sequence: CDR1 SGHNT, CDR2 YENEEA. This CDR3 is CASSLEAGASYNEQFF. In DNA form, the CDR3 reads TGTGCCAGCAGCTTAGAGGCGGGAGCCTCCTACAATGAGCAGTTCTTC.

The chain joins TRBV3-1 (or the pseudogene TRBV3-2) to TRBJ1-4; tentatively, D is TRBD1 (5 bases). Trimming stripped 1 base from V and 0 bases from J, with 9 bases between. Germline V gene sequence: CDR1 LGHDT, CDR2 YNNKEL (reference sequence). This CDR3 region has 16 residues. The CDR3 DNA follows: TGTGCCAGCAGCCAAGTCTTGACAGCAACTAATGAAAAACTGTTTTTT. Protein: CASSQVLTATNEKLFF.

J is TRBJ2-7 and V is TRBV23-1; tentative D call: TRBD2 (6 bases). TRBV23-1 is filed as an ORF, its function uncertain. The germline V and J ends were trimmed by 0 bases and 5 bases, with 17 bases remaining between them. CDR3 size: 16 residues. CDR3 nucleotide sequence: TGCGCCAGCAGTCAATCCTTCCGGATCGGGGGTGACGAGCAGTACTTC. This sequence encodes CASSQSFRIGGDEQYF.

The V gene is TRBV27, the J gene TRBJ2-3; 7 positions agree with TRBD2. V lost 3 bases and J lost 2; bases outside the gene matches: 2. This CDR3 has 14 amino acids. Germline assignment: CDR1 MNHEY and CDR2 SMNVEV (reference sequence). CDR3 in amino acids: CASSFLAATDTQYF. CDR3 nucleotide sequence: TGTGCCAGCAGTTTCCTAGCGGCCACAGATACGCAGTATTTT.

This clone was detected once. The V call is TRBV6-1, the J call TRBJ2-5; TRBD2 matches at 10 bases. Germline V CDR1 and CDR2: MNHNS, SASEGT. This CDR3 has 16 amino acids. V lost 4 bases and J lost 5; bases outside the gene matches: 10. CDR3 protein: CASSVWRLAGDETQYF. As DNA, the CDR3 is TGTGCCAGCAGTGTTTGGCGGCTAGCGGGAGACGAGACCCAGTACTTC.

This clone has just one count. The V call is TRBV7-8, the J call TRBJ1-5; no definite D call. Looked up from germline, CDR1 is SGHVS and CDR2 is FQNEAQ. This CDR3 spans 15 amino acids. Between the trimmed V and J ends, which lost 2 bases and 3 bases, there was a span of 11 bases. In DNA form, the CDR3 reads TGTGCCAGCAGCTTAATGGTCAGTTACAATCAGCCCCAGCATTTT. Amino acid sequence: CASSLMVSYNQPQHF.

This clone has only a few counts. V usage is TRBV30 and J usage is TRBJ1-1; D unclear. Germline loops: CDR1 GTSNPN, CDR2 SVGIG (reference sequence). This CDR3 is built from 14 residues. V was pared by 0 bases and J by 1 base, with 9 bases between. CDR3 residues: CAWSVERGNTEAFF. The CDR3 DNA reads TGTGCCTGGAGTGTAGAGCGGGGGAACACTGAAGCTTTCTTT. Variable domain in full (rest from reference TRBV30 and TRBJ1-1): SQTIHQWPATLVQPVGSPLSLECTVEGTSNPNLYWYRQAAGRGLQLLFYSVGIGQISSEVPQNLSASRPQDRQFILSSKKLLLSDSGFYLCAWSVERGNTEAFFGQGTRLTVV.

In this sample, this clone turned up once. This chain uses TRBV7-9 with TRBJ2-1; 9 bases agree with TRBD1. V shed 1 base, J shed 6 bases, and the junction held 4 bases outside the gene matches. Germline CDR1 SEHNR, CDR2 FQNEAQ (reference sequence). The CDR3 runs 15 residues. The CDR3 region is CASSLGTGGFNEQFF. The CDR3 DNA reads as TGTGCCAGCAGCTTAGGAACAGGGGGCTTCAATGAGCAGTTCTTC. Based on the CDR3 plus reference TRBV7-9 and TRBJ2-1, the full variable domain is DTGVSQNPRHKITKRGQNVTFRCDPISEHNRLYWYRQTLGQGPEFLTYFQNEAQLEKSRLLSDRFSAERPKGSFSTLEIQRTEQGDSAMYLCASSLGTGGFNEQFFGPGTRLTVL.

This chain uses TRBV5-6 with TRBJ2-7; TRBD1 matches at 9 bases. CDR1 is SGHDT, CDR2 YYEEEE, per germline. CDR3 size: 15 residues. V lost 0 bases and J lost 6; bases outside the gene matches: 7. CDR3: CASSLEGQGFREQYF. CDR3 DNA sequence: TGTGCCAGCAGCTTGGAGGGACAGGGTTTTCGCGAGCAGTACTTC.

The chain uses TRBV12-3 or TRBV12-4 and TRBJ1-2, with 10 bases that match TRBD1. The length of the CDR3 is 13 residues. Trimming took 3 bases from V and 7 from J; bases not matched to a gene: 2. The CDR3 bases are TGTGCCAGCAGTTTGACAGGGGGCGTTGGCTACACCTTC. Its translation is CASSLTGGVGYTF.

The chain joins TRBV13 to TRBJ2-5; 14 bases map to TRBD2. V shed 6 bases, J shed 0 bases, and the junction held 6 bases outside the gene matches. From germline, CDR1 is PRHDT and CDR2 FYEKMQ (reference sequence). The CDR3 length is 17 residues. The CDR3 loop reads CASRRTSGRRNQETQYF. The CDR3 nucleotides read TGTGCCAGCAGACGGACTAGCGGGAGGCGAAACCAAGAGACCCAGTACTTC.

The J gene is TRBJ2-5, the V gene TRBV28, with a possible D match to TRBD2 (6 bases). CDR3 length: 13 residues. V was clipped by 6 bases and J by 1 base, with 9 bases between them. Germline V lookup: CDR1 MDHEN, CDR2 SYDVKM. Here the CDR3 reads CASSRDFQETQYF. CDR3 bases: TGTGCCAGCAGCCGGGACTTCCAAGAGACCCAGTACTTC. Complete variable domain (other parts from reference TRBV28 and TRBJ2-5): DVKVTQSSRYLVKRTGEKVFLECVQDMDHENMFWYRQDPGLGLRLIYFSYDVKMKEKGDIPEGYSVSREKKERFSLILESASTNQTSMYLCASSRDFQETQYFGPGTRLLVL.

This chain joins TRBV19 and TRBJ2-7; TRBD1 agrees at 9 bases. V lost 4 bases, J lost 5 bases, and 3 bases stayed unmatched. Germline V CDR1 and CDR2: LNHDA, SQIVND (reference sequence). CDR3 length: 13 residues. The CDR3, as DNA: TGTGCCAGTAGTACTGACAGGGGGAACGAGCAGTACTTC. Translating gives CASSTDRGNEQYF.

The chain employs TRBV7-2 and TRBJ2-7, with D possibly TRBD1 on 5 matching bases. In germline, CDR1 is SGHTA, CDR2 FQGNSA. The CDR3 has 15 amino acids. V was pared by 1 base and J by 6 bases, with 16 bases between. The CDR3 is CASSLGPGLIGEQYF. The CDR3 coding sequence is TGTGCCAGCAGCTTAGGTCCAGGGTTGATAGGCGAGCAGTACTTC.

V gene TRBV30 combines with J gene TRBJ2-3; the match to TRBD2 covers 8 bases. This CDR3 has 15 residues. Germline V gene lookup returns CDR1 GTSNPN and CDR2 SVGIG (reference sequence). V trimming: 8 bases; J trimming: 2 bases; junction bases outside the gene matches: 12. The DNA of the CDR3 is TGTGCCAGTGCCCGCAGCGGGAGTTTCACAGATACGCAGTATTTT. It specifies CASARSGSFTDTQYF. The entire variable domain, with the rest obtained from reference TRBV30 and TRBJ2-3, is as follows: SQTIHQWPATLVQPVGSPLSLECTVEGTSNPNLYWYRQAAGRGLQLLFYSVGIGQISSEVPQNLSASRPQDRQFILSSKKLLLSDSGFYLCASARSGSFTDTQYFGPGTRLTVL.